This record concerns one TCR beta chain sequence. Its target is unknown. This record comes from a study of T cell responses to AZD1222 COVID-19 vaccine. Notes on the study in general: Scientists sampled the repertoires only once the peak T cell response had passed.

TCRdb's table, derived via immunoSEQ multiplex PCR, lists solely in-frame clones and lacks some. This table holds 100,000 to 140,000 clones, about 89% found once. This clonotype was obtained from an adult in good health. The sequencing here drew on peripheral blood, taken on day 0 of AZD1222 vaccination.

CDR3 protein: CASRWASSPLHF. In nucleotides, the CDR3 is TGTGCCAGCAGATGGGCCAGCTCACCCCTCCACTTT. This rearrangement joins TRBV12-3 or TRBV12-4 to TRBJ1-6; D not certain. With 6 bases removed from V and 10 bases from J, the gap between germline ends came to 10 bases. The CDR3 is 12 amino acids.